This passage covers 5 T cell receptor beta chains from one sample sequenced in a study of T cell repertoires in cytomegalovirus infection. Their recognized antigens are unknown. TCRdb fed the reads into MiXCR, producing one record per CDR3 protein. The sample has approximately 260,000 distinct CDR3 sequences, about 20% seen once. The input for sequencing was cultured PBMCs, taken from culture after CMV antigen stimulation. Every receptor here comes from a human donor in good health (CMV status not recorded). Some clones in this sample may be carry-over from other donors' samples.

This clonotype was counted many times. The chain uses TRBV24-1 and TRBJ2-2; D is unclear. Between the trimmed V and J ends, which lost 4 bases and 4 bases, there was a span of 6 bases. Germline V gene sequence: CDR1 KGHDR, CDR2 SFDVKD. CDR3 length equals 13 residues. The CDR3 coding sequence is TGTGCCACCAGTGACTGGACCACCGGGGAGCTGTTTTTT. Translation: CATSDWTTGELFF.

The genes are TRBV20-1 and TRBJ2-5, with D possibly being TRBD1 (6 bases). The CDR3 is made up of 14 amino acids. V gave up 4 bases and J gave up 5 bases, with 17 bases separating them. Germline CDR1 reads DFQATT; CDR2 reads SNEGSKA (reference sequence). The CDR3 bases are TGCAGTGCTACCCTCGGACAGCCCTCGGAGACCCAGTACTTC. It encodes CSATLGQPSETQYF.

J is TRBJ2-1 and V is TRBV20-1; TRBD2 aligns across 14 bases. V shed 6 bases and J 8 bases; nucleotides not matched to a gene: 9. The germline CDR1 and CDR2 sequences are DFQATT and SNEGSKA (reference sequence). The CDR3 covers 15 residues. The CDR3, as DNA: TGCAGTGCCCCATTGACTAGCGGGAGGGGAGATGAGCAGTTCTTC. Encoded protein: CSAPLTSGRGDEQFF.

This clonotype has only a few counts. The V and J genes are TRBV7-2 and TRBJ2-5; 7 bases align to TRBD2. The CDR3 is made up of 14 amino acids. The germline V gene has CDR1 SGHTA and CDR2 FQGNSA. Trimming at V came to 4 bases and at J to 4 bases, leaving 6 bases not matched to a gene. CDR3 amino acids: CASSSLGGVETQYF. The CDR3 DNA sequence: TGTGCCAGCAGCTCCCTGGGGGGGGTAGAGACCCAGTACTTC.

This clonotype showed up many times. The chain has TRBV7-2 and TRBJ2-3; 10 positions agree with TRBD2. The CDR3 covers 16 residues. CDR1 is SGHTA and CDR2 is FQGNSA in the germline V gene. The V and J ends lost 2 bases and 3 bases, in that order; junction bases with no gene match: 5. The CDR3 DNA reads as TGTGCCAGCAGCTTAAACCCTAGCGGGAGTACAGATACGCAGTATTTT. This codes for CASSLNPSGSTDTQYF.